This TCR beta chain stems from a study of T cells in Graves' hyperthyroidism and ophthalmopathy. CDR1 and CDR2 from the germline V gene are MGHRA and YSYEKL. V dropped 1 base and J dropped 2 bases, with 19 bases sitting between them. The CDR3 covers 18 residues. Researchers took RNA transcripts and amplified the TCR beta CDR3 regions from them. First-round RT-PCR of the TCR CDR3 relied on the HTBI primer set. TCRdb redid the calling of the multiplex PCR reads with MiXCR, one entry per CDR3 protein. The data contain hundreds of thousands of distinct CDR3 sequences, 12% to 15% of them singletons. This rearrangement joins TRBV4-1 to TRBJ2-3, with a possible D match to TRBD1 (6 bases). This clonotype originated in a woman under 30 with Graves' hyperthyroidism. The sequencing input was blood. The CDR3 region is CASSQGFGHRDNTDTQYF. The CDR3 coding sequence is TGCGCCAGCAGCCAAGGCTTCGGTCACAGGGATAACACAGATACGCAGTATTTT.